The rows below give T cell receptor beta chains drawn from one sample of a study of vaccination effects on CD4 cells after COVID-19. Their antigen targets remain unknown. The table came from immunoSEQ multiplex PCR; TCRdb's copy has only in-frame clones and leaves some out. The repertoire holds about 48,000 clones, with around 67% as singletons. Sample: CD4+ T cells from PBMCs cultured without peptide, taken before COVID-19 vaccination. These receptors were collected from a human donor who received a COVID-19 vaccine. CDR3s include the opening cysteine and the closing phenylalanine or tryptophan. D genes are given only for firm matches. A row's size may be missing; if present it is once, few, many or a size class.

d_gene,v_gene,j_gene,abundance,CDR3aa,CDR3nt
-,TRBV5-5,TRBJ2-4,-,CASSLPEAQTLNIQYF,TGTGCCAGCAGCTTGCCTGAAGCCCAAACCCTAAACATTCAGTACTTC
-,TRBV6-5,TRBJ1-6,few,CASSYQGSSYNSPLHF,TGTGCCAGCAGTTATCAGGGGAGCTCCTATAATTCACCCCTCCACTTT
TRBD2,TRBV5-4,TRBJ2-5,-,CASSYPGEGPQETQYF,TGTGCCAGCAGCTACCCTGGGGAGGGCCCCCAAGAGACCCAGTACTTC
-,TRBV7-2,TRBJ2-3,-,CASSLVWGGTDTQYF,TGTGCCAGCAGCTTAGTATGGGGTGGGACAGATACGCAGTATTTT
TRBD2,TRBV28,TRBJ2-7,-,CASHVGGSSYEQYF,TGTGCCAGCCACGTGGGAGGGTCCTCCTACGAGCAGTACTTC
-,TRBV21-1,TRBJ1-5,-,CASSKEGQGRGNQPQHF,TGTGCCAGCAGCAAAGAGGGGCAGGGACGAGGCAATCAGCCCCAGCATTTT
-,TRBV4-2,TRBJ2-5,-,CASSQDWGETQYF,TGTGCCAGCAGCCAAGATTGGGGGGAGACCCAGTACTTC
TRBD1,TRBV18,TRBJ2-2,-,CASSPGQGELFF,TGTGCCAGCTCACCGGGACAGGGGGAGCTGTTTTTT
-,TRBV5-1,TRBJ1-1,few,CASSRGGQNTEAFF,TGCGCCAGCAGCCGGGGGGGCCAGAACACTGAAGCTTTCTTT
-,TRBV5-5,TRBJ1-1,-,CASSSTANTEAFF,TGTGCCAGCAGCTCGACAGCGAACACTGAAGCTTTCTTT
-,TRBV5-1,TRBJ2-2,-,CASSASGARDTGELFF,TGCGCCAGCAGTGCGTCGGGGGCGCGAGACACCGGGGAGCTGTTTTTT
TRBD1,TRBV5-8,TRBJ2-5,few,CASSLGQGGRETQYF,TGTGCCAGCAGCTTGGGACAGGGTGGACGAGAGACCCAGTACTTC
-,TRBV18,TRBJ1-4,-,CASSPPGATNEKLFF,TGTGCCAGCTCACCACCAGGCGCAACTAATGAAAAACTGTTTTTT
TRBD1,TRBV11-2,TRBJ1-1,-,CASSPFLGQGEDTEAFF,TGTGCCAGCAGCCCTTTCCTGGGACAGGGGGAGGACACTGAAGCTTTCTTT
-,TRBV4-2,TRBJ2-7,-,CASSQDLIGYEQYF,TGTGCCAGCAGCCAAGATCTTATCGGCTACGAGCAGTACTTC
-,TRBV15,TRBJ1-1,few,CATSRDLGRYTEAFF,TGTGCCACCAGCAGAGATCTGGGGCGTTACACTGAAGCTTTCTTT
-,TRBV7-9,TRBJ2-6,-,CASSLAGSGANVLTF,TGTGCCAGCAGCTTAGCGGGCTCTGGGGCCAACGTCCTGACTTTC
TRBD1,TRBV5-1,TRBJ1-3,-,CASSYLGQSGNTIYF,TGCGCCAGCAGCTATTTGGGACAGTCCGGAAACACCATATATTTT
-,TRBV11-2,TRBJ2-3,-,CASSLRRGRVTSTDTQYF,TGTGCCAGCAGCTTAAGGCGCGGACGCGTTACTAGCACAGATACGCAGTATTTT
TRBD1,TRBV5-1,TRBJ1-4,-,CASSPGQGYEKLFF,TGCGCCAGCAGCCCGGGACAGGGGTATGAAAAACTGTTTTTT
TRBD1,TRBV19,TRBJ1-2,-,CASRDPGQGAGGYTF,TGTGCCAGTAGGGATCCGGGACAGGGGGCTGGTGGCTACACCTTC
TRBD2,TRBV10-3,TRBJ2-2,-,CAISLAGGPNTGELFF,TGTGCCATCAGTCTAGCGGGAGGCCCGAACACCGGGGAGCTGTTTTTT
-,TRBV28,TRBJ2-5,-,CASNSRETQYF,TGTGCCAGCAATTCCCGGGAGACCCAGTACTTC
-,TRBV15,TRBJ1-1,-,CATSAGRTEAFF,TGTGCCACCAGCGCAGGGCGGACTGAAGCTTTCTTT
TRBD1,TRBV7-9,TRBJ1-1,-,CASSLVQGARMAFF,TGTGCCAGCAGCTTAGTCCAGGGGGCTCGTATGGCTTTCTTT
TRBD2,TRBV28,TRBJ2-7,-,CASSVVAGRYEQYF,TGTGCCAGCTCGGTAGTAGCGGGAAGGTACGAGCAGTACTTC
-,TRBV19,TRBJ1-1,-,CASSMGRATEAFF,TGTGCCAGTAGTATGGGGCGGGCTACTGAAGCTTTCTTT
TRBD1,TRBV5-4,TRBJ2-5,-,CASSPGQYQETQYF,TGTGCCAGCAGCCCGGGACAGTACCAAGAGACCCAGTACTTC
-,TRBV4-1,TRBJ2-7,few,CASSQDDLGDYEQYF,TGCGCCAGCAGCCAAGACGACTTGGGAGACTACGAGCAGTACTTC
TRBD1,TRBV4-1,TRBJ1-1,-,CASGPGGTGYAVDTEAFF,TGCGCCAGCGGTCCCGGGGGGACAGGGTATGCGGTGGACACTGAAGCTTTCTTT
TRBD1,TRBV12-3/TRBV12-4,TRBJ1-1,few,CASSRTGLEAFF,TGTGCCAGCAGTCGGACAGGATTGGAAGCTTTCTTT
-,TRBV28,TRBJ2-1,few,CASSFRRPSYNEQFF,TGTGCCAGCAGTTTCCGGCGTCCCTCCTACAATGAGCAGTTCTTC
-,TRBV19,TRBJ1-2,-,CASSRQGVSHSNYGYTF,TGTGCCAGTAGTAGGCAGGGAGTCTCCCACTCTAACTATGGCTACACCTTC
TRBD1,TRBV5-1,TRBJ2-2,-,CASSWTGGKGGELFF,TGCGCCAGCAGCTGGACAGGGGGCAAGGGCGGGGAGCTGTTTTTT
-,TRBV7-8,TRBJ1-2,-,CASSSPGSYNYGYTF,TGTGCCAGCAGCTCCCCAGGGAGCTATAACTATGGCTACACCTTC
TRBD1,TRBV6-5,TRBJ1-6,-,CASSTRGRGDSPLHF,TGTGCCAGCAGCACCAGGGGCAGGGGGGACTCACCCCTCCACTTT
-,TRBV27,TRBJ2-5,-,CASSLSLQETQYF,TGTGCCAGCAGTTTAAGCTTACAAGAGACCCAGTACTTC
TRBD2,TRBV9,TRBJ2-2,-,CASSVGNGGAHSGELFF,TGTGCCAGCAGCGTAGGGAACGGGGGGGCTCATAGCGGGGAGCTGTTTTTT
-,TRBV19,TRBJ2-5,few,CASTMRGDGETQYF,TGTGCCAGTACCATGAGAGGGGATGGAGAGACCCAGTACTTC
-,TRBV25-1,TRBJ1-2,once,CASMTENYGYTF,TGTGCCAGCATGACCGAAAACTATGGCTACACCTTC
-,TRBV7-9,TRBJ1-1,-,CASSLEGGTEAFF,TGTGCCAGCAGCTTAGAGGGAGGCACTGAAGCTTTCTTT
TRBD2,TRBV3-1/TRBV3-2,TRBJ2-5,-,CASSLGGARERETQYF,TGTGCCAGCAGCCTCGGGGGGGCCCGCGAGAGGGAGACCCAGTACTTC
-,TRBV7-9,TRBJ1-1,-,CASSLEGNTEAFF,TGTGCCAGCAGCTTAGAGGGGAACACTGAAGCTTTCTTT
-,TRBV6-5,TRBJ1-2,-,CASRYPGVHGYTF,TGTGCCAGCAGATATCCAGGGGTACATGGCTACACCTTC
-,TRBV7-9,TRBJ2-7,-,CASSLGQGGSYEQYF,TGTGCCAGCAGCTTAGGTCAAGGGGGCTCCTACGAGCAGTACTTC
-,TRBV29-1,TRBJ1-2,-,CSVREGSYGYTF,TGCAGCGTCAGGGAGGGAAGTTATGGCTACACCTTC